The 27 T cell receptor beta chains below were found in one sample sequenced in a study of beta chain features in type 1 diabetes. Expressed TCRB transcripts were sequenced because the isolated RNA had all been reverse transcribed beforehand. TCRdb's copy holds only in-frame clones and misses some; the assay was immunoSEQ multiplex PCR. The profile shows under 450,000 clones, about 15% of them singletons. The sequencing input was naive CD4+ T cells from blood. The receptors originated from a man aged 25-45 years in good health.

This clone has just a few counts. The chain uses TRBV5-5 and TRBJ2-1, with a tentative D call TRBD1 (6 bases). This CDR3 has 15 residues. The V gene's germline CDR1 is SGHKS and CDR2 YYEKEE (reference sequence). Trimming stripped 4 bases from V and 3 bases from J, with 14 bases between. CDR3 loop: CASSTRTDFYNEQFF. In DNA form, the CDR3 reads TGTGCCAGCAGCACTAGGACAGACTTCTACAATGAGCAGTTCTTC.

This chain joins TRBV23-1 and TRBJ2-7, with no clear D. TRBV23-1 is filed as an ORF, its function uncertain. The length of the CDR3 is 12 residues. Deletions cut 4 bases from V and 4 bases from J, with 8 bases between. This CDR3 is CASSLGKYEQYV. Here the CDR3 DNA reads TGCGCCAGCAGTCTAGGGAAGTACGAGCAGTACGTC.

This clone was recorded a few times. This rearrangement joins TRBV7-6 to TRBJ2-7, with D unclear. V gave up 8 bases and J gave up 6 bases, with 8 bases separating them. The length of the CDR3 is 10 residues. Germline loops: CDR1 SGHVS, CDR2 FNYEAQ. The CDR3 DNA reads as TGTGCCAGCGGTGCCCCCGAGCAGTACGTC. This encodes CASGAPEQYV.

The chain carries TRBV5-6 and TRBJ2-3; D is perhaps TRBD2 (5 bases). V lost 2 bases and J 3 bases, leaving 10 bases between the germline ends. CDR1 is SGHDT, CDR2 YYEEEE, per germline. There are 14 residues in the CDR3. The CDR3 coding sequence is TGTGCCAGCAGCTTAGCTAGCCGGACAGATACGCAGTATTTT. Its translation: CASSLASRTDTQYF.

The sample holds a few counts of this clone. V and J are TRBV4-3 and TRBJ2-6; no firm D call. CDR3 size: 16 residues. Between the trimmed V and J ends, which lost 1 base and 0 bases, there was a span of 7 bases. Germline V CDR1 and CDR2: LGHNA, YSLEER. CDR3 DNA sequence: TGCGCCAGCAGCCAAGTCTTCCACTCTGGGGCCAACGTCCTGACTTTC. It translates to CASSQVFHSGANVLTF.

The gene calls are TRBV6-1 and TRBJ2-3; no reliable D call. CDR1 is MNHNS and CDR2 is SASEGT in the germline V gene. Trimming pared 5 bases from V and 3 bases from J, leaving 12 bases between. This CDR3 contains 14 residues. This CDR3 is CASSPPLKTDTQYF. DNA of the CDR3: TGTGCCAGCAGTCCCCCTCTTAAGACAGATACGCAGTATTTT.

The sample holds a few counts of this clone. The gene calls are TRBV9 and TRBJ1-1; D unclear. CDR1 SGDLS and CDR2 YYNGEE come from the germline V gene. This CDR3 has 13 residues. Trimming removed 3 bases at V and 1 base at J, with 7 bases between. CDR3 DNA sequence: TGTGCCAGCAGCGAGCCGGGGAACACTGAAGCTTTCTTT. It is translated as CASSEPGNTEAFF.

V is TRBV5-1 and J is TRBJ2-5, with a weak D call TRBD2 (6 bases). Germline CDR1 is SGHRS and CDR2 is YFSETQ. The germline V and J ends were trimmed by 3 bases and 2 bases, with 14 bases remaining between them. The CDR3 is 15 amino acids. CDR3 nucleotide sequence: TGCGCCAGCAGCTCTTGGGGAGGAGGGCAAGAGACCCAGTACTTC. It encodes CASSSWGGGQETQYF.

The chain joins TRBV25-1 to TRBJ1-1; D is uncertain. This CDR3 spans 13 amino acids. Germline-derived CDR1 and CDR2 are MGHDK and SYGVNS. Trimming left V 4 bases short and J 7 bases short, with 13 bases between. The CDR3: CASSGRVSYEAFF. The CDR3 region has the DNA TGTGCCAGCAGTGGCCGGGTGAGCTATGAAGCTTTCTTT. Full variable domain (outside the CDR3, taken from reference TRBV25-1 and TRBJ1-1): EADIYQTPRYLVIGTGKKITLECSQTMGHDKMYWYQQDPGMELHLIHYSYGVNSTEKGDLSSESTVSRIRTEHFPLTLESARPSHTSQYLCASSGRVSYEAFFGQGTRLTVV.

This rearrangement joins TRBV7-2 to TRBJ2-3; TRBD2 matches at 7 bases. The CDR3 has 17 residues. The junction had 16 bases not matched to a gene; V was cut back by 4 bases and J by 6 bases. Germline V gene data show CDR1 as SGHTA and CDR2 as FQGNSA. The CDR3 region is CASSSMVVLGRVDTQYF. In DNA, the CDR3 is TGTGCCAGCAGCTCCATGGTAGTTTTGGGGAGGGTGGATACGCAGTATTTT.

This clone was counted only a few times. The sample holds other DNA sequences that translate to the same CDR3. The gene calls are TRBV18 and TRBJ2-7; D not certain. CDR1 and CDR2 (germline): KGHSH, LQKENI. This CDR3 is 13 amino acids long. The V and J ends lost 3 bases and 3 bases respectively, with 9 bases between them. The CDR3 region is CASSPGGVYEQYF. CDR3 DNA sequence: TGTGCCAGCTCACCGGGTGGGGTCTACGAGCAGTACTTC. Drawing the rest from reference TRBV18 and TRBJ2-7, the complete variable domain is NAGVMQNPRHLVRRRGQEARLRCSPMKGHSHVYWYRQLPEEGLKFMVYLQKENIIDESGMPKERFSAEFPKEGPSILRIQQVVRGDSAAYFCASSPGGVYEQYFGPGTRLTVT.

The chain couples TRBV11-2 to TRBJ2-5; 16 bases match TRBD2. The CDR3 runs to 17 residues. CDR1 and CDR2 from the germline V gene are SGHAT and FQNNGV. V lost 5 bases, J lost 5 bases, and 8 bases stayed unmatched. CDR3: CASSPGTSGGAVETQYF. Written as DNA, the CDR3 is TGTGCCAGCAGCCCAGGGACTAGCGGGGGGGCTGTGGAGACCCAGTACTTC. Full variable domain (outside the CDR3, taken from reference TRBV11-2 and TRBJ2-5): EAGVAQSPRYKIIEKRQSVAFWCNPISGHATLYWYQQILGQGPKLLIQFQNNGVVDDSQLPKDRFSAERLKGVDSTLKIQPAKLEDSAVYLCASSPGTSGGAVETQYFGPGTRLLVL.

CDR3: CASSPKDTQYF. CDR3 DNA: TGTGCCAGCAGCCCCAAGGATACGCAGTATTTT. The V call is TRBV11-3, the J call TRBJ2-3; D gene ambiguous. Trimming removed 5 bases at V and 6 bases at J, with 6 bases between. The length of the CDR3 is 11 residues. CDR1 and CDR2 from the germline V gene are SGHNT and YENEEA.

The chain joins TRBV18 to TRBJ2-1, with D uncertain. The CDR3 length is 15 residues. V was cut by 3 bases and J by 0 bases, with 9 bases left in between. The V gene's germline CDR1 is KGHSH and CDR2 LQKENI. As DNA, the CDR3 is TGTGCCAGCTCACCGACTCTCAGCTCCTACAATGAGCAGTTCTTC. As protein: CASSPTLSSYNEQFF.

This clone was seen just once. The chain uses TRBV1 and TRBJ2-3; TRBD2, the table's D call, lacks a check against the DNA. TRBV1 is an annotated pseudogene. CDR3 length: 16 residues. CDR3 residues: CTSSQERVASGDTQYF. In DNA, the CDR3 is TGCACCAGCAGCCAAGAGAGGGTCGCTAGCGGAGATACGCAGTATTTT.

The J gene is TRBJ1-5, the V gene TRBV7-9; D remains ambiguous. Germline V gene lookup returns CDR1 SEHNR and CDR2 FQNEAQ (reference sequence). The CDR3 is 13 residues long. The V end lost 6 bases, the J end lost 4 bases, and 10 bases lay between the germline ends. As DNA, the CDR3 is TGTGCCAGCAGTCTTCAGGCGAATCAGCCCCAGCATTTT. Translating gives CASSLQANQPQHF. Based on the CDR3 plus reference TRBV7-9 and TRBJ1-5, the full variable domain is DTGVSQNPRHKITKRGQNVTFRCDPISEHNRLYWYRQTLGQGPEFLTYFQNEAQLEKSRLLSDRFSAERPKGSFSTLEIQRTEQGDSAMYLCASSLQANQPQHFGDGTRLSIL.

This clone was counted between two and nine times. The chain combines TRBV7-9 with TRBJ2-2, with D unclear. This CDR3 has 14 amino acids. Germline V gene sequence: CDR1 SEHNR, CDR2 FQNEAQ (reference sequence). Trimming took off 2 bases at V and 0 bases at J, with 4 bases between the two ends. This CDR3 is CASSLNANTGELFF. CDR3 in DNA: TGTGCCAGCAGCTTAAACGCGAACACCGGGGAGCTGTTTTTT. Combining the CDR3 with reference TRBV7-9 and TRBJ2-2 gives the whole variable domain DTGVSQNPRHKITKRGQNVTFRCDPISEHNRLYWYRQTLGQGPEFLTYFQNEAQLEKSRLLSDRFSAERPKGSFSTLEIQRTEQGDSAMYLCASSLNANTGELFFGEGSRLTVL.

The CDR3 sequence is CASSLDQTQYF. Here the CDR3 DNA reads TGTGCCAGCAGCTTAGATCAGACCCAGTACTTC. The chain joins TRBV7-8 to TRBJ2-5; D is undetermined. CDR3 length: 11 amino acids. From germline, CDR1 is SGHVS and CDR2 FQNEAQ. The V end was cut by 1 base, the J end by 6 bases, with 3 bases between.

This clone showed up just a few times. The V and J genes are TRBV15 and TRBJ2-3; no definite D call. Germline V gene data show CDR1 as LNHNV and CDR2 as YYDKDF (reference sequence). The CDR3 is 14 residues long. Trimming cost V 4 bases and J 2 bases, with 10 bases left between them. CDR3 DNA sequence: TGTGCCACCAGCACGAGCACCAACACAGATACGCAGTATTTT. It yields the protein CATSTSTNTDTQYF. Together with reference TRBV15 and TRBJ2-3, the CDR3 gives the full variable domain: DAMVIQNPRYQVTQFGKPVTLSCSQTLNHNVMYWYQQKSSQAPKLLFHYYDKDFNNEADTPDNFQSRRPNTSFCFLDIRSPGLGDTAMYLCATSTSTNTDTQYFGPGTRLTVL.

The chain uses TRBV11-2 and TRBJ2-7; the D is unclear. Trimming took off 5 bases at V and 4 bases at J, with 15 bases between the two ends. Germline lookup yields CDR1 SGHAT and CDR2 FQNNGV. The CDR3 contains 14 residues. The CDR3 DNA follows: TGTGCCAGCAGCCCCCTGAAGGGTCGGTACGAGCAGTACGTC. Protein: CASSPLKGRYEQYV.

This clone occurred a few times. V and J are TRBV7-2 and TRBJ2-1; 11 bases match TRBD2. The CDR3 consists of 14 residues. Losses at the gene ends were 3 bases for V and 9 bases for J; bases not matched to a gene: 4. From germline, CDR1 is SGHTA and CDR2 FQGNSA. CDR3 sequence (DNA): TGTGCCAGCAGCTTTACTAGCGGGAGTGGTGAGCAGTTCTTC. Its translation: CASSFTSGSGEQFF. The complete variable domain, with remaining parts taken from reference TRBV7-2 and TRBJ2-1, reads GAGVSQSPSNKVTEKGKDVELRCDPISGHTALYWYRQSLGQGLEFLIYFQGNSAPDKSGLPSDRFSAERTGGSVSTLTIQRTQQEDSAVYLCASSFTSGSGEQFFGPGTRLTVL.

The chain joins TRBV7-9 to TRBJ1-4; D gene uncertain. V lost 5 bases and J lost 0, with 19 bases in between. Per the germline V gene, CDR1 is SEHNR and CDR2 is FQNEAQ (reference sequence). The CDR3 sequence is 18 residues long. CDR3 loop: CASSQPGGFEATNEKLFF. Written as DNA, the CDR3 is TGTGCCAGCAGCCAACCCGGCGGGTTTGAGGCAACTAATGAAAAACTGTTTTTT. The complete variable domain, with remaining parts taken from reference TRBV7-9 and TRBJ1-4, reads DTGVSQNPRHKITKRGQNVTFRCDPISEHNRLYWYRQTLGQGPEFLTYFQNEAQLEKSRLLSDRFSAERPKGSFSTLEIQRTEQGDSAMYLCASSQPGGFEATNEKLFFGSGTQLSVL.

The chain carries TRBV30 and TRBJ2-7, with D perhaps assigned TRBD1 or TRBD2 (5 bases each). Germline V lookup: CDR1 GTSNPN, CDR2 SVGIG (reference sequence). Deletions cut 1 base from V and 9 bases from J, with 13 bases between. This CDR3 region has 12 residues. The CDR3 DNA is TGTGCCTGGAGTGGAACTACGGGGCCGCAGTACGTC. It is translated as CAWSGTTGPQYV.

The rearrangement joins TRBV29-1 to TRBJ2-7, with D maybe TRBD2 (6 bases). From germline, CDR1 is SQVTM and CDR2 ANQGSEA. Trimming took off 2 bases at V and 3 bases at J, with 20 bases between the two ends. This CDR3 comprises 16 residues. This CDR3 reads CSVERAMRDSSYEQYF. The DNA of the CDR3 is TGCAGCGTTGAACGCGCGATGCGGGATTCGAGCTACGAGCAGTACTTC.

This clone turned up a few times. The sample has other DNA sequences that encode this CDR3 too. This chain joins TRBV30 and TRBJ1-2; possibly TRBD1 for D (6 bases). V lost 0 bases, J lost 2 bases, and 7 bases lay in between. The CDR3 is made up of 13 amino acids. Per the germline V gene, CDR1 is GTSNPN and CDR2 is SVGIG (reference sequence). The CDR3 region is CAWSVGTNYGYTF. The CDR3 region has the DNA TGTGCCTGGAGTGTGGGGACAAACTATGGCTACACCTTC. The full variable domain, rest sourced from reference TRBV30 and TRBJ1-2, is SQTIHQWPATLVQPVGSPLSLECTVEGTSNPNLYWYRQAAGRGLQLLFYSVGIGQISSEVPQNLSASRPQDRQFILSSKKLLLSDSGFYLCAWSVGTNYGYTFGSGTRLTVV.

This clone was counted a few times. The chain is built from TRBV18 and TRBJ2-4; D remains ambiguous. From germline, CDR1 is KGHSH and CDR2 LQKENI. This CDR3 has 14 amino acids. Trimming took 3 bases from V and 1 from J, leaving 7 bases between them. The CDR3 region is CASSPGTAKNIQYF. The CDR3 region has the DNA TGTGCCAGCTCACCCGGCACGGCCAAAAACATTCAGTACTTC.

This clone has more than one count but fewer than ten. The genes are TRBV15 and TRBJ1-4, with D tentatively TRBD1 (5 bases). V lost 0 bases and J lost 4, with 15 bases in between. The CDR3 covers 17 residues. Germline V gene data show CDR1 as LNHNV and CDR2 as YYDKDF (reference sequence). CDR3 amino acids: CATSRDLGAADNEKLFF. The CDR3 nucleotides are TGTGCCACCAGCAGAGATCTAGGGGCGGCTGATAATGAAAAACTGTTTTTT.